This record concerns one T cell receptor beta chain sequence. Its antigen is still unknown. Here immunoSEQ multiplex PCR was the method, and the copy in TCRdb shows in-frame clones only, minus some. The table records about 100,000 clones, roughly 90% of them present only once. These data originate in a study of T cell responses to AZD1222 COVID-19 vaccine. Notes on the study in general: It should be noted that donors were predominantly white British and more often female, and clonal diversity was possibly underestimated. Among vaccine-associated CD4 TCRs, coverage spanned spike, with dominance at 160-218 and 743-854. Seropositive AZD1222 recipients at baseline numbered only five or six.

This TCR was recovered from an adult in good health. The sample was peripheral blood, taken on day 0 of AZD1222 vaccination.

The CDR3 reads CASSLAGYDGGEQFF. In DNA, the CDR3 is TGCGCCAGCAGCTTGGCGGGGTACGACGGTGGTGAGCAGTTCTTC. This chain joins TRBV5-1 and TRBJ2-1; D may be TRBD2 (5 bases). This CDR3 is built from 15 residues. V gave up 0 bases and J gave up 9 bases, with 16 bases separating them. Germline CDR1 SGHRS, CDR2 YFSETQ.